The 10 T cell receptor beta chains below come from one sample, sequenced in a study of identical twins (dated by TCRdb to the mid-2010s). The library came from 5' RACE. The instrument given in TCRdb is Illumina HiSeq 2000. TCRdb handled the public reads itself, with Q25 trimming in fastp and clone calling in MiXCR, and kept productive beta chains. Every distinct CDR3 protein forms one entry, paired with its most common genes and DNA. Present in this sample are 250,000 or so distinct CDR3 sequences, 5.5% to 7% of which were seen just once. The ten most abundant clones make up 3% to 4.5% of the sample. This sample was also put to use in a study of yellow fever vaccine responses in identical twins.

The sample consisted of memory (CD45RO+) T cells sorted from blood. The cell subset or site label corresponds to: CD45RO+ enriched T cells. Receptor source: a woman between 18 and 29 years old in good health.

The chain employs TRBV12-3 or TRBV12-4 and TRBJ2-1; TRBD2 matches 7 bases. The V gene end was trimmed by 6 bases and the J gene end by 9 bases; junction bases not matched to a gene: 5. The CDR3 extends over 12 amino acids. The CDR3 DNA sequence: TGTGCCAGCAGGCGGGGGACGGCTGAGCAGTTCTTC. Translating it yields CASRRGTAEQFF.

This clonotype was counted many times. The chain joins TRBV29-1 to TRBJ2-1; no clear D. This CDR3 has 16 residues. CDR1 and CDR2 (germline): SQVTM, ANQGSEA. Trimming shortened V by 0 bases and J by 0 bases, and 12 bases separated the two germline ends. CDR3 region: CSVEDHTYVSYNEQFF. In DNA, the CDR3 is TGCAGCGTTGAAGACCACACCTACGTCTCCTACAATGAGCAGTTCTTC.

The table lists this clonotype with many counts. The gene calls are TRBV18 and TRBJ2-3; D may be TRBD2 (5 bases). The germline gives CDR1 KGHSH, CDR2 LQKENI. CDR3 length: 14 amino acids. Between the trimmed V and J ends, which lost 2 bases and 6 bases, there was a span of 12 bases. The chain's CDR3 is CASSPRVASDTQYF. The CDR3, as DNA: TGTGCCAGCTCACCAAGGGTAGCGTCTGATACGCAGTATTTT.

Only a few counts were recorded for this clonotype. The gene calls are TRBV5-1 and TRBJ1-5; 7 bases are shared with TRBD1. Germline-derived CDR1 and CDR2 are SGHRS and YFSETQ. V shed 3 bases and J 2 bases; nucleotides not matched to a gene: 11. This CDR3 contains 17 residues. CDR3 DNA sequence: TGCGCCAGCAGCTACTTCCCGGGCGGACAGGGCAATCAGCCCCAGCATTTT. The encoded protein is CASSYFPGGQGNQPQHF.

This clonotype was detected ten times or more. The CDR3 spells CSVMDSKAFF. CDR3 coding DNA: TGCAGCGTGATGGACAGTAAAGCTTTCTTT. The V gene is TRBV29-1, the J gene TRBJ1-1, with a weak D call TRBD1 (6 bases). This CDR3 has 10 residues. The germline V gene encodes CDR1 SQVTM and CDR2 ANQGSEA. V was shortened by 6 bases and J by 9 bases, with 11 bases between the two germline ends.

The chain couples TRBV20-1 to TRBJ2-5; a weak D match, TRBD2 (6 bases). The germline V gene has CDR1 DFQATT and CDR2 SNEGSKA (reference sequence). The CDR3 has 12 amino acids. CDR3 in DNA: TGCAGCGCCAGAGGAGGGAAAGAGACCCAGTACTTC. Translating gives CSARGGKETQYF.

This clonotype was detected many times. The J gene is TRBJ1-5, the V gene TRBV11-1, with 7 bases identical to TRBD1. V was pared by 4 bases and J by 4 bases, with 10 bases of the junction left unmatched. The CDR3 has 16 residues. Looked up from germline, CDR1 is SGHAT and CDR2 is FQDESV (reference sequence). This CDR3 reads CASSSRTGVGNQPQHF. The CDR3 nucleotides are TGTGCCAGCAGCTCGCGAACAGGGGTAGGGAATCAGCCCCAGCATTTT.

This clonotype was counted many times. The chain combines TRBV24-1 with TRBJ2-3; D may match TRBD1 or TRBD2 (5 bases each). Germline CDR1 KGHDR, CDR2 SFDVKD. This CDR3 spans 16 amino acids. V lost 5 bases, J lost 0 bases, and 14 bases lay in between. The CDR3 sequence: CATSAFGASSTDTQYF. CDR3 nucleotide sequence: TGTGCCACCAGTGCGTTCGGGGCCTCTAGCACAGATACGCAGTATTTT.

This clonotype has ten or more counts. The CDR3 DNA sequence: TGCGCCAGCAGCCAAGTTCAGGGCGGGTATCAGCCCCAGCATTTT. It translates to CASSQVQGGYQPQHF. The chain has TRBV4-1 and TRBJ1-5; a weak D match, TRBD1 (5 bases). The CDR3 has 15 residues. Germline V lookup: CDR1 MGHRA, CDR2 YSYEKL. Trimming took off 1 base at V and 5 bases at J, with 12 bases between the two ends.

A few counts support this clonotype. The chain has TRBV3-1 and TRBJ2-1, with 11 positions matching TRBD2. The CDR3 has 15 residues. Unmatched junction bases numbered 4, after V lost 1 base and J lost 8 bases. In germline, CDR1 is LGHDT, CDR2 YNNKEL (reference sequence). The CDR3 DNA reads as TGTGCCAGCAGCCAAGTAACTAGCGGGGGCTATGAGCAGTTCTTC. Amino acid sequence: CASSQVTSGGYEQFF.